A single sample is the source of the 11 T cell receptor beta chains below, sequenced in a study of T cells after yellow fever vaccination. From the 5' RACE reads, TCRdb called clonotypes with MiXCR, one entry per CDR3 protein. Of roughly 160,000 distinct CDR3 sequences in the sample, around 7.3% were seen once. The sequenced sample was CD4+ T cells sorted from PBMCs, obtained 5 to 6 days after the first yellow fever vaccination. The receptors were sampled from a man between 18 and 35 years old who received the YFV17D yellow fever vaccine.

The rearrangement uses TRBV9 and TRBJ1-6; a possible D gene is TRBD1 (5 bases). The CDR3 has 15 residues. Trimming shortened V by 0 bases and J by 8 bases, and 12 bases separated the two germline ends. The V gene's germline CDR1 is SGDLS and CDR2 YYNGEE. CDR3 nucleotides: TGTGCCAGCAGCGTAGGGGAGGTAGGGGATTCACCCCTCCACTTT. Protein product: CASSVGEVGDSPLHF.

This clonotype was found many times. The rearrangement uses TRBV10-3 and TRBJ1-4, with TRBD1 matching 8 bases. The CDR3 runs to 13 residues. Trimming at V came to 6 bases and at J to 8 bases, leaving 5 bases not matched to a gene. The germline V gene encodes CDR1 ENHRY and CDR2 SYGVKD. The chain's CDR3 is CAISGQGEEKLFF. CDR3 in DNA: TGTGCCATCAGCGGACAGGGAGAGGAAAAACTGTTTTTT.

This clonotype showed up many times. The rearrangement links TRBV5-6 to TRBJ2-3; 7 nucleotides agree with TRBD1. This CDR3 contains 15 residues. CDR1 and CDR2 (germline): SGHDT, YYEEEE. J lost 2 bases, V lost 3 bases, and 6 bases had no gene match. This CDR3 reads CASSSPTGSTDTQYF. CDR3 in DNA: TGTGCCAGCAGCTCCCCGACAGGGTCCACAGATACGCAGTATTTT.

There are many counts of this clonotype. The rearrangement uses TRBV3-1 and TRBJ2-5; 8 bases match TRBD2. J lost 5 bases, V lost 4 bases, and 6 bases had no gene match. The length of the CDR3 is 14 residues. The V gene's germline CDR1 is LGHDT and CDR2 YNNKEL (reference sequence). Written as DNA, the CDR3 is TGTGCCAGCAGCCCGTCGGGGGGGGTCGAGACCCAGTACTTC. Translated: CASSPSGGVETQYF.

This clonotype was found many times. The chain uses TRBV7-2 and TRBJ2-1, with 9 bases matching TRBD1. This CDR3 region has 14 residues. Germline-derived CDR1 and CDR2 are SGHTA and FQGNSA. V shed 8 bases and J 4 bases; nucleotides not matched to a gene: 6. The CDR3 here is CASRRDRVYNEQFF. The DNA for the CDR3 is TGTGCCAGCCGGCGGGACAGGGTGTACAATGAGCAGTTCTTC.

There are many counts of this clonotype. This chain links TRBV20-1 with TRBJ1-1; 8 nucleotides align to TRBD1. The CDR3 is 15 residues long. The J segment lost 4 bases and the V segment lost 4 bases, leaving 11 bases of the junction unmatched. Germline CDR1 DFQATT, CDR2 SNEGSKA (reference sequence). DNA of the CDR3: TGCAGTGCTAAAAAGCCCACAGGGGGGGTCACTGAAGCTTTCTTT. This gives the protein CSAKKPTGGVTEAFF.

This clonotype has only a few counts. The J gene is TRBJ1-6, the V gene TRBV7-2; 8 bases are a match to TRBD1. J gave up 7 bases and V 7 bases, and 6 bases lay outside the gene matches. The CDR3 extends over 14 amino acids. The germline V gene encodes CDR1 SGHTA and CDR2 FQGNSA. CDR3 region: CASTWTGRNSPLHF. The CDR3 nucleotides read TGTGCCAGCACCTGGACAGGGCGGAATTCACCCCTCCACTTT.

The V gene is TRBV12-3 or TRBV12-4, the J gene TRBJ2-3; D is perhaps TRBD1 (5 bases). The CDR3 is 13 amino acids. Trimming removed 4 bases from V and 2 bases from J, with 7 bases in between. In DNA, the CDR3 is TGTGCCAGCAGTTGTGGGGCCACAGATACGCAGTATTTT. Residues: CASSCGATDTQYF.

The V gene is TRBV20-1, the J gene TRBJ1-2; 7 nucleotides line up with TRBD1. Looked up from germline, CDR1 is DFQATT and CDR2 is SNEGSKA (reference sequence). This CDR3 has 13 amino acids. J gave up 7 bases and V 4 bases, and 9 bases lay outside the gene matches. The CDR3, as DNA: TGCAGTGCTACCCGACAGGGAGGAGGTGGCTACACCTTC. It yields the protein CSATRQGGGGYTF.

The chain couples TRBV7-2 to TRBJ1-5, with 8 nucleotides matching TRBD1. V was clipped by 5 bases and J by 1 base; unmatched bases: 7. The V gene's germline CDR1 is SGHTA and CDR2 FQGNSA. This CDR3 is 16 amino acids long. The CDR3 here is CASSQGQVTSNQPQHF. In nucleotides, the CDR3 is TGTGCCAGCAGCCAGGGACAGGTGACAAGCAATCAGCCCCAGCATTTT.

This clonotype was found many times. The chain couples TRBV7-2 to TRBJ2-7; TRBD1 aligns across 8 bases. CDR3 length: 14 amino acids. Germline values: CDR1 SGHTA, CDR2 FQGNSA. V shed 3 bases and J 8 bases; nucleotides not matched to a gene: 9. The CDR3 loop is CASSFGGQGAKQYV. Here the CDR3 DNA reads TGTGCCAGCAGCTTCGGCGGTCAGGGGGCGAAGCAGTACGTC.